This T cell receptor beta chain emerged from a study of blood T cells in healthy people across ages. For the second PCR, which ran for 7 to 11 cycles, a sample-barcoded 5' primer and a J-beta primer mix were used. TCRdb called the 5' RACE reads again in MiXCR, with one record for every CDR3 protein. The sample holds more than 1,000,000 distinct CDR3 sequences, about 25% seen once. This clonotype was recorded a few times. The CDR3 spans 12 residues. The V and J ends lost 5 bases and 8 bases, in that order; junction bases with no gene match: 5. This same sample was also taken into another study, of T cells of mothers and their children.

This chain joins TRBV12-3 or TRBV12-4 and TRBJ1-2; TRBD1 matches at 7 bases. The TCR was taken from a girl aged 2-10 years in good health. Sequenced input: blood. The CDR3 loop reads CASSVDRVGYTF. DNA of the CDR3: TGTGCCAGCAGTGTCGACAGGGTCGGCTACACCTTC.